The present entry profiles one T cell receptor beta chain with its context. Its antigen is still unknown. The sample holds no much larger clone one base away, and base qualities are not on file. These data are taken from a study of PD-L1 blockade in urothelial cancer (dated by TCRdb to about 2017). Concerning the study at large: All patients started therapy around 2014 and received atezolizumab 1,200 mg intravenously every 3 weeks. About 90% of the roughly 29 patients were identified as males with urothelial cancer of bladder origin, and a prior smoking history was reported by 18 of 29 patients. Patients had an ECOG performance status of 0 or 1 and had received between 0 and 3 prior chemotherapy regimens. Blood samples were analyzed at two time points: 3 weeks after treatment start (second dose) and 6 weeks after treatment start. Blood samples gave a median of around 140,000 T cells and 83,000 or so unique TCRs, with a median clonality of approximately 0.08. The study, an exploratory multi-omic analysis, examined somatic, immune and clinical correlates of response to PD-L1 blockade with atezolizumab in urothelial cancer. Pretreatment tumor samples and matched peripheral blood, collected serially before and after atezolizumab treatment, underwent TCR sequencing. Progression-free survival longer than 6 months counted as durable clinical benefit, and TCR features were additionally tested against both progression-free and overall survival. In the same patients who had TCR sequencing, pretreatment tumors also underwent whole exome sequencing and RNA sequencing. Durable clinical benefit was achieved by nine patients but not by the remaining 20. Under 30 patients had pretreatment blood TCR-seq, about 25 had at least one posttreatment blood collection, and about 25 had tumor TCR-seq.

Paper-wide results and their limitations: Because of the small sample size (n of about 30) and the many exploratory analyses performed, the results are intended to be regarded as hypothesis-generating. A pretreatment peripheral blood TCR clonality below the median was linked to improved progression-free and overall survival. Among patients with durable benefit, tumor-associated TCR clones showed greater expansion in peripheral blood 3 weeks after treatment started (n = 22, p = 0.022).

The time point label here, explained by the study, means: peripheral blood 6 weeks after treatment start. A cohort of approximately 31 patients with locally advanced or metastatic urothelial carcinoma, treated at Memorial Sloan Kettering on a trial protocol, was included. Peripheral blood mononuclear cells were collected pretreatment and during treatment, at between 1 and 8 total time points per patient. The Qiagen DNeasy Blood extraction kit was used to purify genomic DNA from total PBMCs and tumor samples. PBMCs were collected pretreatment and during treatment, and were isolated and stored as previously described. V loses 5 bases of germline sequence and J loses 4 bases, and the interval between the two ends is 17 bases. The CDR3 sequence holds 15 residues, the cysteine and phenylalanine included. Of all the DNA, just the CDR3 is kept, 45 bases in frame from base 1. As encoded in the germline V gene (reference sequence), CDR1 is LNHDA while CDR2 is SQIVND.

Synthetic TCR analog templates were spiked into each PCR so that absolute template abundance could be estimated from read counts. The immunoSEQ assay was used to amplify TCRbeta CDR3 regions from genomic DNA with bias-controlled V and J gene primers. Rearranged TCRbeta segments were sequenced at approximately 20X coverage. The authors' analysis ran thus. Clustering was used to correct sequencing errors, and CDR3s were annotated against IMGT to assign V, D and J genes. Only productive TCRbeta rearrangements were used in downstream analyses, excluding out-of-frame or stop-codon sequences. To compute clonality, Shannon entropy was normalized by the log of the number of unique productive sequences and then subtracted from one. Fisher's exact test with Benjamini-Hochberg correction, using a cutoff of adjusted p below 0.01, was how clones that differed between time points or between blood and tumor were identified. The table was pulled from immuneACCESS by TCRdb, which kept in-frame rearrangements only. Such tables lose some clones; where checked, under half of the loss comes from unresolved V genes, and the rest has no known cause. D and trimming were read from the DNA, whereas the V and J calls and clone size are those reported in that table. The sample records some 120,000 clones, 85% to 90% of which are singletons. Around 1.7% of the sample lies in the top ten.

The source was PBMCs, collected around atezolizumab (anti-PD-L1) treatment. The chain is made from TRBV19 and TRBJ1-1; the D gene assignment is ambiguous. This receptor was identified in a man between 60 and 70 years old with urothelial cancer. CDR3 region: CASSPGGVGSTEAFF. The sequenced DNA: TGTGCCAGTAGTCCTGGCGGGGTCGGTAGCACTGAAGCTTTCTTT.